This TCR beta chain was found in a study of OX40 agonist ivuxolimab in advanced cancers. In the study overall: Allowance was made for prior anti-PD-1, anti-PD-L1 or anti-CTLA-4 therapy, and approximately 41% had some.

Only in-frame clones appear in the TCRdb table, and some are missing; sequencing was by immunoSEQ multiplex PCR. There are roughly 70,000 clones in the sample; 80% to 90% occur only once, and approximately 10% lies in the top ten. Study observations and caveats: The study found that CD8+ T cells averaged more expanded clones than CD4+.

For this clone: Its matching antigen is unknown.

Losses at the gene ends were 5 bases for V and 2 bases for J; bases not matched to a gene: 7. The CDR3 is 15 residues long. The germline gives CDR1 SGHVS, CDR2 FQNEAQ. This receptor was obtained from an adult with an advanced solid tumor such as melanoma, head and neck, liver or kidney cancer. The sequenced sample was CD4+ or CD8+ T cells sorted from blood, obtained in a trial of the OX40 agonist ivuxolimab. The V call is TRBV7-8, the J call TRBJ2-3; 7 positions agree with TRBD2. The CDR3 region has the DNA TGTGCCAGCAGCCCCTCCGGGGGGTTCACAGATACGCAGTATTTT. This gives the protein CASSPSGGFTDTQYF.